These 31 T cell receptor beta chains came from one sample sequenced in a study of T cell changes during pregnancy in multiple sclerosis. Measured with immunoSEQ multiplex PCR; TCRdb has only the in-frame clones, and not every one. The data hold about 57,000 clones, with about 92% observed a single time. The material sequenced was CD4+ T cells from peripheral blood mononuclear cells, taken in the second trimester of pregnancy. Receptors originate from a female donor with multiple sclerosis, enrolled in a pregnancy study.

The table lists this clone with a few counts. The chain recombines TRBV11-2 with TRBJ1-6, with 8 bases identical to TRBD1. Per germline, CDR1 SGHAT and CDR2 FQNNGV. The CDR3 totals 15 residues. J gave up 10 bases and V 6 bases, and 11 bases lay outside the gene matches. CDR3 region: CASSRIRGLESPLHF. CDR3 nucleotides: TGTGCCAGCAGTCGAATCAGGGGGCTGGAATCACCCCTCCACTTT. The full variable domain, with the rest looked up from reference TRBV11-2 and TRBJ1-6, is EAGVAQSPRYKIIEKRQSVAFWCNPISGHATLYWYQQILGQGPKLLIQFQNNGVVDDSQLPKDRFSAERLKGVDSTLKIQPAKLEDSAVYLCASSRIRGLESPLHFGNGTRLTVT.

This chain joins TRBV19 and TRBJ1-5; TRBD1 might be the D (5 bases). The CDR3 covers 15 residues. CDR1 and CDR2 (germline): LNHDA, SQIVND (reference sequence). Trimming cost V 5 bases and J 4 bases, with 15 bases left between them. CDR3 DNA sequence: TGTGCCAGTAGTTGGGACGGGACTCCTAATCAGCCCCAGCATTTT. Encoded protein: CASSWDGTPNQPQHF.

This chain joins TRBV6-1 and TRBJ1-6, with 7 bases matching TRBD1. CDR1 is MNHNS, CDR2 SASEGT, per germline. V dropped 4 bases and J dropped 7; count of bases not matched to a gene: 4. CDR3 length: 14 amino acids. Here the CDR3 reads CASSGGTDNSPLHF. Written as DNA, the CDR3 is TGTGCCAGCAGTGGAGGGACAGACAATTCACCCCTCCACTTT.

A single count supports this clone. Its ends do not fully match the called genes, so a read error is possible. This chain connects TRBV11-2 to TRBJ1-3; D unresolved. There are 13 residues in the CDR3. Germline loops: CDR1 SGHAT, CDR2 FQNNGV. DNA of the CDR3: TGTGCCAGCAGATTAGCCTCCGGAAACACCATATATTTT. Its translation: CASRLASGNTIYF.

The CDR3 region is CASSQDLAGGLDEQYF. Written as DNA, the CDR3 is TGCGCCAGCAGCCAAGACCTAGCGGGGGGGCTTGACGAGCAGTACTTC. This rearrangement joins TRBV4-1 to TRBJ2-7, with 12 positions matching TRBD2. CDR3 length equals 16 residues. Germline V CDR1 and CDR2: MGHRA, YSYEKL. The trim removed 0 bases at V and 5 bases at J, leaving 5 bases unmatched.

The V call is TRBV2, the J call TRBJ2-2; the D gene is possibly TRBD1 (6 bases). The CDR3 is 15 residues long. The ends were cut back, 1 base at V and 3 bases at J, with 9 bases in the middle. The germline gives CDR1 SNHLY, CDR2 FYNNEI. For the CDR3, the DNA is TGTGCCAGCAGTGAAGTGGGGGCTTACACCGGGGAGCTGTTTTTT. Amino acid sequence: CASSEVGAYTGELFF.

The CDR3 DNA is TGCGCCAGCAGCCACCAAGCGGGGGACCAAGAGACCCAGTACTTC. It encodes CASSHQAGDQETQYF. This chain joins TRBV5-1 and TRBJ2-5, with 8 positions matching TRBD2. V trimming: 4 bases; J trimming: 0 bases; junction bases outside the gene matches: 5. Germline-derived CDR1 and CDR2 are SGHRS and YFSETQ. The CDR3 is made up of 15 amino acids.

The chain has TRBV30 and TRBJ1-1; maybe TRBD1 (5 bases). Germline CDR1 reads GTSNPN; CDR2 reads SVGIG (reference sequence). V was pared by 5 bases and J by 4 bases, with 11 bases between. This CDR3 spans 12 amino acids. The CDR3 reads CAWRRGSTEAFF. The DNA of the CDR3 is TGTGCCTGGCGGAGGGGAAGCACTGAAGCTTTCTTT.

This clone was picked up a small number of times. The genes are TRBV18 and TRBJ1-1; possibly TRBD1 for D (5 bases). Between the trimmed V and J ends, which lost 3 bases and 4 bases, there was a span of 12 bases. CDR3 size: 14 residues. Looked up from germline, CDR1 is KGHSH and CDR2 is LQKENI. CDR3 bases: TGTGCCAGCTCACCTTTCTCGGGGGGCACTGAAGCTTTCTTT. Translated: CASSPFSGGTEAFF. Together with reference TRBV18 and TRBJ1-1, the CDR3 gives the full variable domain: NAGVMQNPRHLVRRRGQEARLRCSPMKGHSHVYWYRQLPEEGLKFMVYLQKENIIDESGMPKERFSAEFPKEGPSILRIQQVVRGDSAAYFCASSPFSGGTEAFFGQGTRLTVV.

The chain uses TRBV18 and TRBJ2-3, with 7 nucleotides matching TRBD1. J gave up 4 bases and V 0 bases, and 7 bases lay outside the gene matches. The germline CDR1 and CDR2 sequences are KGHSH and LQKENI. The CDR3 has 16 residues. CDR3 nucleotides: TGTGCCAGCTCACCACCGAAAGGGGGCGGCTCAGATACGCAGTATTTT. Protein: CASSPPKGGGSDTQYF.

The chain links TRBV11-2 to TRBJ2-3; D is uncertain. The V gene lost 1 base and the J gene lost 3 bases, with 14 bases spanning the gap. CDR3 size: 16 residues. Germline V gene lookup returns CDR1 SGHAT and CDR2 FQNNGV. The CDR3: CASSLGVGRFTDTQYF. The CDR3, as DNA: TGTGCCAGCAGCTTAGGAGTCGGTAGATTTACAGATACGCAGTATTTT. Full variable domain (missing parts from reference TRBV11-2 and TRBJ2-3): EAGVAQSPRYKIIEKRQSVAFWCNPISGHATLYWYQQILGQGPKLLIQFQNNGVVDDSQLPKDRFSAERLKGVDSTLKIQPAKLEDSAVYLCASSLGVGRFTDTQYFGPGTRLTVL.

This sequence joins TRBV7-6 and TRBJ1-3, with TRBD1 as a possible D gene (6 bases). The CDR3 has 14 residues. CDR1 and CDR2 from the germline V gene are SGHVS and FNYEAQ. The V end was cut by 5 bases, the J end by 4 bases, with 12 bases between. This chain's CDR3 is CASSQGFSGNTIYF. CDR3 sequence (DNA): TGTGCCAGCAGCCAGGGGTTTTCGGGAAACACCATATATTTT.

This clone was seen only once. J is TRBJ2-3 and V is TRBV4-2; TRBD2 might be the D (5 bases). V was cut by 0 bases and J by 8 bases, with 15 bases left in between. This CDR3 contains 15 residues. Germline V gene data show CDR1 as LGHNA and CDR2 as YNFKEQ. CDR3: CASSQEAQLEGTQYF. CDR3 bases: TGTGCCAGCAGCCAAGAGGCTCAGTTAGAGGGTACGCAGTATTTT.

CDR3 sequence reads: CASSSDGYTEAFF. DNA for the CDR3: TGTGCCAGCAGTTCAGACGGGTACACTGAAGCTTTCTTT. The V call is TRBV6-5, the J call TRBJ1-1, with no clear D. Germline V CDR1 and CDR2: MNHEY, SVGAGI. This CDR3 spans 13 amino acids. Trimming removed 4 bases at V and 3 bases at J, with 9 bases between.

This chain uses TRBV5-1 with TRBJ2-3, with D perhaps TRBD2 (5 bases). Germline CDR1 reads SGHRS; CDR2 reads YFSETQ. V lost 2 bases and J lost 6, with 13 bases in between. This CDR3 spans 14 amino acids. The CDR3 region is CASSLGSPVDTQYF. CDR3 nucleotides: TGCGCCAGCAGCTTAGGGAGCCCGGTTGATACGCAGTATTTT.

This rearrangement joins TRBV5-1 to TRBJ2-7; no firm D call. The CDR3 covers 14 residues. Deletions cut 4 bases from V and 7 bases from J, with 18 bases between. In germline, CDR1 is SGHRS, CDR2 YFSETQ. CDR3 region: CASSADILVSEQYF. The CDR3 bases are TGCGCCAGCAGCGCCGACATCCTCGTTAGTGAGCAGTACTTC. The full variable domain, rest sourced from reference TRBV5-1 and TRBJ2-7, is KAGVTQTPRYLIKTRGQQVTLSCSPISGHRSVSWYQQTPGQGLQFLFEYFSETQRNKGNFPGRFSGRQFSNSRSEMNVSTLELGDSALYLCASSADILVSEQYFGPGTRLTVT.

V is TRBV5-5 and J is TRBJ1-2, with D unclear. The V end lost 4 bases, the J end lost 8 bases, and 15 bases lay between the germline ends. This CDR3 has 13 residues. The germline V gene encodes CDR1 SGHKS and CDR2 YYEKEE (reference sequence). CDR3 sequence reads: CASSPDFTVGYTF. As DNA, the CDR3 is TGTGCCAGCAGCCCGGACTTTACGGTCGGCTACACCTTC.

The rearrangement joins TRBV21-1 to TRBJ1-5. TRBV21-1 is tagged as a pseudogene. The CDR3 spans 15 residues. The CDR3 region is CASSYSHYSNQPQHF. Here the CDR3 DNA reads TGTGCCAGCAGCTACTCCCACTATAGCAATCAGCCCCAGCATTTT.

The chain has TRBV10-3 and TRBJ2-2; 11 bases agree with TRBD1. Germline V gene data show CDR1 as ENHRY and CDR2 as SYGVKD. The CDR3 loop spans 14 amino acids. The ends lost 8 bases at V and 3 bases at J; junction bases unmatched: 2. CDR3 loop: CAIGGQGDTGELFF. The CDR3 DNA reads TGTGCCATCGGGGGACAGGGGGACACCGGGGAGCTGTTTTTT.

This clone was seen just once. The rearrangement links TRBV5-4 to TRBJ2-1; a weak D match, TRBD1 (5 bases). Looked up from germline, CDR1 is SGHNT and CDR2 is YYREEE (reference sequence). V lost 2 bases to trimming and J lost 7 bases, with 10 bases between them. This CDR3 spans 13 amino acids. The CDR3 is CASSFPRENEQFF. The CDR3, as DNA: TGTGCCAGCAGCTTTCCCAGGGAAAATGAGCAGTTCTTC.

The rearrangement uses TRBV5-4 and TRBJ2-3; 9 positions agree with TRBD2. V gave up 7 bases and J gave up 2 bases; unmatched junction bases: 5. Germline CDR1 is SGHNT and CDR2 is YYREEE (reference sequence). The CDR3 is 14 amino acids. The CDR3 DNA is TGTGCCAGCCGTAGCGGGGGATTCACAGATACGCAGTATTTT. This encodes CASRSGGFTDTQYF.

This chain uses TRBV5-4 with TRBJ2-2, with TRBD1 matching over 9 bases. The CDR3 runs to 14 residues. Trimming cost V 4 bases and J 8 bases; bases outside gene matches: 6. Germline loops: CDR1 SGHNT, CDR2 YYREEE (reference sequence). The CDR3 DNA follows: TGTGCCAGCAGCAGCAACAGGGGGCTAGGGGAGCTGTTTTTT. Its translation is CASSSNRGLGELFF. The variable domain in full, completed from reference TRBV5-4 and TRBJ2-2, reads ETGVTQSPTHLIKTRGQQVTLRCSSQSGHNTVSWYQQALGQGPQFIFQYYREEENGRGNFPPRFSGLQFPNYSSELNVNALELDDSALYLCASSSNRGLGELFFGEGSRLTVL.

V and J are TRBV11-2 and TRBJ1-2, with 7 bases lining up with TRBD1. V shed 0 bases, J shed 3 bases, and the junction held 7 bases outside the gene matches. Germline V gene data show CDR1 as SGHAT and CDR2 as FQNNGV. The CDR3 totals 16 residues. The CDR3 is CASSLDSGTVHYGYTF. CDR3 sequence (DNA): TGTGCCAGCAGCTTAGACTCCGGGACAGTTCACTATGGCTACACCTTC.

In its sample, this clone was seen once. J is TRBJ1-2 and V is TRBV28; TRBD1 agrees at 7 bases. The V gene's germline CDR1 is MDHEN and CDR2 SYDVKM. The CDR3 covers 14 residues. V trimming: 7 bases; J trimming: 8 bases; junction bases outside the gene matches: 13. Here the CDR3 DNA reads TGTGCCAGCAAACTTAGGGGGACAGCGAACGGCTACACCTTC. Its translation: CASKLRGTANGYTF.

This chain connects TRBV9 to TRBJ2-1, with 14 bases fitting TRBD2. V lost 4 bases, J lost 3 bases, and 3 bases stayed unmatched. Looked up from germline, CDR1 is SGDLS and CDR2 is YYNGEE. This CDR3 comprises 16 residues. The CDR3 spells CASSPGLAGVYNEQFF. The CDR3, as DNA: TGTGCCAGCAGCCCGGGACTAGCGGGAGTCTACAATGAGCAGTTCTTC.

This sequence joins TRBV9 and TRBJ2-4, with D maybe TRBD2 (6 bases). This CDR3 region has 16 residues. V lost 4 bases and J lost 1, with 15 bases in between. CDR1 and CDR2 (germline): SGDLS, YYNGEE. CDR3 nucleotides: TGTGCCAGCAGCCCCCCCTCCCGGGGGGCCAAAAACATTCAGTACTTC. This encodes CASSPPSRGAKNIQYF.

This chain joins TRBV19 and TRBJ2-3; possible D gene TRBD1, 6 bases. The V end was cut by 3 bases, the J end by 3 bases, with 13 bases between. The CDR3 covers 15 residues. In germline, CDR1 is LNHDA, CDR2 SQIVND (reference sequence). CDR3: CASSIMGAGTDTQYF. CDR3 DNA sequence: TGTGCCAGTAGTATTATGGGGGCAGGGACAGATACGCAGTATTTT.

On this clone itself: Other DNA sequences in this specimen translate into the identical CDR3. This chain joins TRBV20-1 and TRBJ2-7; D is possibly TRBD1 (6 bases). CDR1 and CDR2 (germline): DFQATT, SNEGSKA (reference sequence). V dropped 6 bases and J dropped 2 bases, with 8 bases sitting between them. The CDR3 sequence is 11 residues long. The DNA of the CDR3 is TGCAGTGCCCGGGACACCTACGAGCAGTACTTC. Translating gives CSARDTYEQYF.

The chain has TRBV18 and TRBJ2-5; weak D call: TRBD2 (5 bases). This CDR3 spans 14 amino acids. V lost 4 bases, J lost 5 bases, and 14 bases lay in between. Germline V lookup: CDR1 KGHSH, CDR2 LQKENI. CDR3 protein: CASSRETGSETQYF. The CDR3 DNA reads TGTGCCAGCTCACGAGAGACGGGGAGCGAGACCCAGTACTTC.

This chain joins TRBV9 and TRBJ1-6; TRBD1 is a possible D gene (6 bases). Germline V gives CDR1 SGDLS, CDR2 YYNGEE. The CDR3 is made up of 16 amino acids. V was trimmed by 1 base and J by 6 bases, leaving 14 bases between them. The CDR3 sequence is CASSVSSGQFNSPLHF. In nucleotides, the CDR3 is TGTGCCAGCAGCGTAAGCTCCGGACAGTTTAATTCACCCCTCCACTTT.

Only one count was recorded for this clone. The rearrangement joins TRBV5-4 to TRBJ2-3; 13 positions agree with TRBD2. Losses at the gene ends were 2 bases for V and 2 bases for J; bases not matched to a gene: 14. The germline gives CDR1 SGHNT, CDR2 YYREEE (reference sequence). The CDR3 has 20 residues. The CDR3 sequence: CASSLGPAGTSGAITDTQYF. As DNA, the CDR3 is TGTGCCAGCAGCTTAGGCCCCGCCGGGACTAGCGGGGCAATCACAGATACGCAGTATTTT.